The 17 T cell receptor beta chains below come from one sample, sequenced in a study of T cells in tumors after PD-1 blockade. Produced via immunoSEQ multiplex PCR; TCRdb's table is partial and in-frame only. The sample includes 60,000 to 75,000 clones, over 65% of them seen just once. The sequences come from PBMCs, collected after anti-PD-1 treatment. Every receptor here comes from a human donor with basal cell carcinoma.

This sequence joins TRBV24-1 and TRBJ1-2; the D gene is possibly TRBD1 (5 bases). Trimming removed 9 bases at V and 5 bases at J, with 18 bases between. The CDR3 is made up of 14 amino acids. Germline CDR1 is KGHDR and CDR2 is SFDVKD. CDR3 DNA sequence: TGTGCCACCTTCCACCCAGGGAATGAGTATGGCTACACCTTC. Protein sequence: CATFHPGNEYGYTF.

The gene calls are TRBV11-3 and TRBJ1-6, with D hard to call. Between the trimmed V and J ends, which lost 5 bases and 9 bases, there was a span of 5 bases. The CDR3 contains 11 residues. Per germline, CDR1 SGHNT and CDR2 YENEEA. CDR3 coding DNA: TGTGCCAGCAGCCAGACTTCACCCCTCCACTTT. This translates into CASSQTSPLHF.

A remark on this clone: Other DNA sequences from this sample encode an identical CDR3 as well. This chain links TRBV10-3 with TRBJ2-6; 7 positions agree with TRBD2. The CDR3 consists of 14 residues. The germline CDR1 and CDR2 sequences are ENHRY and SYGVKD. V lost 4 bases to trimming and J lost 3 bases; unmatched junction nucleotides: 0. The CDR3 DNA follows: TGTGCCATCAGTGGCGGGGGTGGGGCCAACGTCCTGACTTTC. Translation: CAISGGGGANVLTF.

This chain uses TRBV7-2 with TRBJ1-5; 7 positions match TRBD1. The CDR3 covers 15 residues. From germline, CDR1 is SGHTA and CDR2 FQGNSA. Trimming took 4 bases from V and 9 from J; bases not matched to a gene: 12. The DNA for the CDR3 is TGTGCCAGCAGCTCGGACAGGAACCCCATTTGGCCCCAGCATTTT. This codes for CASSSDRNPIWPQHF.

The chain recombines TRBV5-1 with TRBJ2-3, with D maybe TRBD2 (5 bases). Germline V gives CDR1 SGHRS, CDR2 YFSETQ. V gave up 4 bases and J gave up 5 bases, with 14 bases separating them. This CDR3 region has 14 residues. The CDR3: CASSGGSRIDTQYF. Written as DNA, the CDR3 is TGCGCCAGCAGCGGCGGGTCCCGGATAGATACGCAGTATTTT.

The chain couples TRBV19 to TRBJ2-1; 11 bases are shared with TRBD2. Germline-derived CDR1 and CDR2 are LNHDA and SQIVND (reference sequence). V trimming: 6 bases; J trimming: 2 bases; junction bases outside the gene matches: 6. The CDR3 runs 16 residues. CDR3 residues: CASSPIAGGTYNEQFF. The DNA of the CDR3 is TGTGCCAGTAGCCCCATAGCGGGGGGGACCTACAATGAGCAGTTCTTC.

The chain uses TRBV7-6 and TRBJ2-5; tentative D call: TRBD2 (7 bases). Per germline, CDR1 SGHVS and CDR2 FNYEAQ. Trimming pared 4 bases from V and 2 bases from J, leaving 14 bases between. This CDR3 contains 15 residues. The CDR3 DNA follows: TGTGCCAGCAGCTCGGGGCGGGGGCGGCAAGAGACCCAGTACTTC. Translating gives CASSSGRGRQETQYF.

The V gene is TRBV9, the J gene TRBJ2-6, with D unclear. The CDR3 is 17 amino acids. From germline, CDR1 is SGDLS and CDR2 YYNGEE. Trimming left V 2 bases short and J 0 bases short, with 12 bases between. CDR3 loop: CASSVGIIGSGANVLTF. The CDR3 nucleotides read TGTGCCAGCAGCGTGGGAATCATCGGCTCTGGGGCCAACGTCCTGACTTTC.

The CDR3 region has the DNA TGTGCCAGCAGCTTTTTTCAGGGGGCTACCGGGGAGCTGTTTTTT. Its translation is CASSFFQGATGELFF. The J gene is TRBJ2-2, the V gene TRBV5-4, with 8 bases lining up with TRBD1. V trimming: 2 bases; J trimming: 5 bases; junction bases outside the gene matches: 5. This CDR3 region has 15 residues. Germline V gene lookup returns CDR1 SGHNT and CDR2 YYREEE (reference sequence).

V and J are TRBV6-6 and TRBJ1-3, with 9 nucleotides matching TRBD1. This CDR3 is built from 16 residues. Germline CDR1 is MNHNY and CDR2 is SVGAGI (reference sequence). J was trimmed by 3 bases and V by 5 bases; bases with no gene match: 8. The CDR3 DNA is TGTGCCAGCAGTCCCCACCCGACAGGGGGTGGAAACACCATATATTTT. Translating gives CASSPHPTGGGNTIYF.

The chain recombines TRBV5-1 with TRBJ2-3; 8 bases are shared with TRBD1. Germline CDR1 is SGHRS and CDR2 is YFSETQ. This CDR3 is built from 15 residues. V shed 0 bases and J 4 bases; nucleotides not matched to a gene: 4. The CDR3 DNA reads TGCGCCAGCAGCTTGGACGCAGGGGGCGCAGATACGCAGTATTTT. This codes for CASSLDAGGADTQYF.

This clone showed up just once. This sequence joins TRBV9 and TRBJ1-1; no clear D. CDR3 length: 13 residues. Trimming took 0 bases from V and 4 from J, leaving 7 bases between them. Germline assignment: CDR1 SGDLS and CDR2 YYNGEE. The CDR3 here is CASSVVVGTEAFF. CDR3 coding DNA: TGTGCCAGCAGCGTAGTAGTGGGCACTGAAGCTTTCTTT.

This clone was picked up a small number of times. The chain uses TRBV28 and TRBJ2-7; D is ambiguous. This CDR3 spans 16 amino acids. From germline, CDR1 is MDHEN and CDR2 SYDVKM. V lost 3 bases, J lost 2 bases, and 17 bases lay in between. CDR3 bases: TGTGCCAGCAGTTTCACTACCGGACGTCCTACCTACGAGCAGTACTTC. Translation gives CASSFTTGRPTYEQYF.

The chain has TRBV30 and TRBJ1-1, with D maybe TRBD1 (5 bases). Deletions cut 4 bases from V and 1 base from J, with 16 bases between. The CDR3 has 15 residues. CDR1 is GTSNPN and CDR2 is SVGIG in the germline V gene (reference sequence). This CDR3 is CAWTRMQGRNTEAFF. CDR3 DNA sequence: TGTGCCTGGACCCGGATGCAGGGAAGGAACACTGAAGCTTTCTTT.

This clone is classed as medium-sized. This chain links TRBV2 with TRBJ1-5; D unclear. The CDR3 spans 16 residues. Germline V lookup: CDR1 SNHLY, CDR2 FYNNEI. The ends were cut back, 8 bases at V and 2 bases at J, with 19 bases in the middle. CDR3 protein: CASLPSNPRGNQPQHF. The CDR3 DNA reads as TGTGCCAGCCTTCCCTCGAACCCTCGGGGCAATCAGCCCCAGCATTTT.

This clone showed up many times. The gene calls are TRBV7-9 and TRBJ1-6; D remains ambiguous. There are 13 residues in the CDR3. Per the germline V gene, CDR1 is SEHNR and CDR2 is FQNEAQ (reference sequence). Trimming removed 2 bases from V and 9 bases from J, with 8 bases in between. The chain's CDR3 is CASSLKGGSPLHF. CDR3 nucleotide sequence: TGTGCCAGCAGCTTAAAGGGCGGTTCACCCCTCCACTTT. Full variable domain (outside the CDR3, taken from reference TRBV7-9 and TRBJ1-6): DTGVSQNPRHKITKRGQNVTFRCDPISEHNRLYWYRQTLGQGPEFLTYFQNEAQLEKSRLLSDRFSAERPKGSFSTLEIQRTEQGDSAMYLCASSLKGGSPLHFGNGTRLTVT.

This chain links TRBV12-3 or TRBV12-4 with TRBJ2-1; tentatively, D is TRBD1 (6 bases). The CDR3 runs to 13 residues. Trimming shortened V by 5 bases and J by 9 bases, and 14 bases separated the two germline ends. CDR3 region: CASSAQGVGEQFF. As DNA, the CDR3 is TGTGCCAGCAGTGCACAGGGAGTCGGTGAGCAGTTCTTC.